The sequence of this T cell receptor beta chain was determined in a study of blood T cell repertoires in COVID-19. Using immunoSEQ multiplex PCR, the repertoire was profiled, and TCRdb retains in-frame clones only, with some absent. The table has about 130,000 clones, approximately 85% seen once. The CDR3 has 14 residues. The ends were cut back, 0 bases at V and 3 bases at J, with 7 bases in the middle. Germline CDR1 SGHRS, CDR2 YFSETQ. The TCR comes from a man aged 25-45 years with COVID-19, enrolled during active disease. The chain joins TRBV5-1 to TRBJ2-1, with D maybe TRBD2 (6 bases). The sequencing input was peripheral blood. DNA for the CDR3: TGCGCCAGCAGCTTGGGGGAGGTCTACAATGAGCAGTTCTTC. Translating gives CASSLGEVYNEQFF. Full variable domain (rest looked up from reference TRBV5-1 and TRBJ2-1): KAGVTQTPRYLIKTRGQQVTLSCSPISGHRSVSWYQQTPGQGLQFLFEYFSETQRNKGNFPGRFSGRQFSNSRSEMNVSTLELGDSALYLCASSLGEVYNEQFFGPGTRLTVL.